These T cell receptor beta chains were read from a single sample in a study of cytomegalovirus exposure and HLA in healthy donors. Clones were read by immunoSEQ multiplex PCR, and TCRdb kept only the in-frame ones, dropping some. This table has some 100,000 clones, less than 85% appearing once. Sequenced sample: PBMCs. The receptors were gathered from a man aged 50-59 years in good health and CMV-seropositive. Both conserved end residues are part of each CDR3. Fields, in order: J gene, clone size, V gene, D gene, CDR3 DNA, CDR3 protein. A D gene is named only where the DNA matches it firmly. Clone size is not always given. Where it is, it says once, few, many or a class for expanded clones.

j_call: TRBJ2-3
clone_size: .
v_call: TRBV2
d_call: .
cdr3_nt: TGTGCCAGCAGTGTCCTCGGGACTAGCACAGATACGCAGTATTTT
cdr3_aa: CASSVLGTSTDTQYF

j_call: TRBJ2-2
clone_size: .
v_call: TRBV9
d_call: .
cdr3_nt: TGTGCCAGCAGCTTCTCGGGGGGCGGACCTACCGGGGAGCTGTTTTTT
cdr3_aa: CASSFSGGGPTGELFF

j_call: TRBJ2-7
clone_size: .
v_call: TRBV27
d_call: .
cdr3_nt: TGTGCCAGCAGTCCCCGGGCAGGGGTCTACGAGCAGTACTTC
cdr3_aa: CASSPRAGVYEQYF

j_call: TRBJ1-5
clone_size: .
v_call: TRBV5-1
d_call: .
cdr3_nt: TGCGCCAGCAGCCTGAGACAGGTAGGGGAGCCCCAGCATTTT
cdr3_aa: CASSLRQVGEPQHF

j_call: TRBJ2-2
clone_size: .
v_call: TRBV2
d_call: TRBD1
cdr3_nt: TGTGCCAGCAGTGCCGCCACAGGGGGCAGCGGGGAGCTGTTTTTT
cdr3_aa: CASSAATGGSGELFF

j_call: TRBJ2-5
clone_size: .
v_call: TRBV18
d_call: TRBD1
cdr3_nt: TGTGCCAGCTCACCGGGACAGGTCCAAGAGACCCAGTACTTC
cdr3_aa: CASSPGQVQETQYF

j_call: TRBJ2-1
clone_size: .
v_call: TRBV5-5
d_call: .
cdr3_nt: TGTGCCAGCAGCTTGGCCTCGAGCAATGAGCAGTTCTTC
cdr3_aa: CASSLASSNEQFF

j_call: TRBJ1-2
clone_size: .
v_call: TRBV4-1
d_call: .
cdr3_nt: TGCGCCAGCAGCCAAGAAGCGGTGGGGTTCTATGGCTACACCTTC
cdr3_aa: CASSQEAVGFYGYTF

j_call: TRBJ2-4
clone_size: .
v_call: TRBV11-2
d_call: .
cdr3_nt: TGTGCCAGCAGCTTAGATATTCCCCGAGCGTCCACCGTAGCCAAAAACATTCAGTACTTC
cdr3_aa: CASSLDIPRASTVAKNIQYF

j_call: TRBJ2-3
clone_size: .
v_call: TRBV5-1
d_call: .
cdr3_nt: TGCGCCAGCAGTGAGCAGGGGTGGGGAACTAGCACAGATACGCAGTATTTT
cdr3_aa: CASSEQGWGTSTDTQYF

j_call: TRBJ1-1
clone_size: .
v_call: TRBV27
d_call: .
cdr3_nt: TGTGCCAGCAGTACAGGGACAAGGAACACTGAAGCTTTCTTT
cdr3_aa: CASSTGTRNTEAFF

j_call: TRBJ1-1
clone_size: .
v_call: TRBV4-1
d_call: .
cdr3_nt: TGCGCCAGCAGCCAACCCGTCCGGGACTCTGAAGCTTTCTTT
cdr3_aa: CASSQPVRDSEAFF

j_call: TRBJ2-7
clone_size: .
v_call: TRBV29-1
d_call: TRBD1
cdr3_nt: TGCAGCGTTATGACAGGGTCGACTTACGAGCAGTACTTC
cdr3_aa: CSVMTGSTYEQYF

j_call: TRBJ2-3
clone_size: .
v_call: TRBV11-3
d_call: TRBD1
cdr3_nt: TGTGCCAGCAGCTTAGCAGGGGGCTCTAGCACAGATACGCAGTATTTT
cdr3_aa: CASSLAGGSSTDTQYF

j_call: TRBJ1-1
clone_size: .
v_call: TRBV4-2
d_call: .
cdr3_nt: TGTGCCAGCAGCCAACAAGACACTGCCAACCATGAAGCTTTCTTT
cdr3_aa: CASSQQDTANHEAFF

j_call: TRBJ2-5
clone_size: .
v_call: TRBV29-1
d_call: TRBD1
cdr3_nt: TGCAGCACAGGGGGAAGAGGCCAAGAGACCCAGTACTTC
cdr3_aa: CSTGGRGQETQYF

j_call: TRBJ1-3
clone_size: .
v_call: TRBV5-1
d_call: .
cdr3_nt: TGCGCCAGCAGCAACACTATAAGAGGTCGGAACACCATATATTTT
cdr3_aa: CASSNTIRGRNTIYF

j_call: TRBJ1-1
clone_size: .
v_call: TRBV10-1
d_call: .
cdr3_nt: TGCGCCAGCAGTGAAGACTTGAACACTGAAGCTTTCTTT
cdr3_aa: CASSEDLNTEAFF

j_call: TRBJ2-7
clone_size: .
v_call: TRBV9
d_call: .
cdr3_nt: TGTGCCAGCAGCGTAGCTGGCGGGGTCTCCTACGAGCAGTACTTC
cdr3_aa: CASSVAGGVSYEQYF

j_call: TRBJ1-5
clone_size: .
v_call: TRBV4-1
d_call: .
cdr3_nt: TGCGCCAGCAGCCAAACCTACAGGGATGGGAATCAGCCCCAGCATTTT
cdr3_aa: CASSQTYRDGNQPQHF

j_call: TRBJ1-1
clone_size: .
v_call: TRBV6-5
d_call: .
cdr3_nt: TGTGCCAGCAGTTACTCGAGGGAGAGCACTGAAGCTTTCTTT
cdr3_aa: CASSYSRESTEAFF

j_call: TRBJ2-2
clone_size: .
v_call: TRBV5-6
d_call: .
cdr3_nt: TGTGCCAGCACCCTGGAGACCGGGGAGCTGTTTTTT
cdr3_aa: CASTLETGELFF

j_call: TRBJ2-7
clone_size: .
v_call: TRBV12-5
d_call: TRBD1
cdr3_nt: TGTGCTAGTGGTCCGCCCCGGGACAGGGCTCCCTACGAGCAGTACTTC
cdr3_aa: CASGPPRDRAPYEQYF

j_call: TRBJ2-5
clone_size: .
v_call: TRBV10-3
d_call: TRBD1
cdr3_nt: TGTGCCATCAGGACGGACAGGGGGATGGAGACCCAGTACTTC
cdr3_aa: CAIRTDRGMETQYF

j_call: TRBJ1-5
clone_size: .
v_call: TRBV4-1
d_call: TRBD1
cdr3_nt: TGCGCCAGCAGCCAGACAGGGGGCTTCCATCAGCCCCAGCATTTT
cdr3_aa: CASSQTGGFHQPQHF

j_call: TRBJ1-5
clone_size: .
v_call: TRBV4-3
d_call: TRBD1
cdr3_nt: TGCGCCAGCAGCCAAGATAGGGCAGGGGGCCTTCAGCCCCAGCATTTT
cdr3_aa: CASSQDRAGGLQPQHF

j_call: TRBJ1-3
clone_size: .
v_call: TRBV19
d_call: .
cdr3_nt: TGTGCCAGTAGTATTGGCCCTCCCCCCGACAGAAGTTTCGGAAACACCATATATTTT
cdr3_aa: CASSIGPPPDRSFGNTIYF

j_call: TRBJ2-5
clone_size: .
v_call: TRBV11-3
d_call: TRBD2
cdr3_nt: TGTGCCAGCAGCTTAGCGGGGGGGCCCGAGACCCAGTACTTC
cdr3_aa: CASSLAGGPETQYF

j_call: TRBJ2-2
clone_size: medium-sized
v_call: TRBV4-1
d_call: .
cdr3_nt: TGCGCCAGCAGCGCCCCGGTCTGGGCGAGAATGTTTTTT
cdr3_aa: CASSAPVWARMFF